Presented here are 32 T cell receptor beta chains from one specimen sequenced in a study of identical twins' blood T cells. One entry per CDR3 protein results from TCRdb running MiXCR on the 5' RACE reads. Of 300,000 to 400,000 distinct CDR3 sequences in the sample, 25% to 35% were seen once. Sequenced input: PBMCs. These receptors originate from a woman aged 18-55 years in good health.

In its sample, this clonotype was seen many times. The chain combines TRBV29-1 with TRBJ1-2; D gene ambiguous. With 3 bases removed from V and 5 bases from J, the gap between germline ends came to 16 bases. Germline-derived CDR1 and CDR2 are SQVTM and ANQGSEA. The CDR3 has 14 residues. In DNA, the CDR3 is TGCAGCGTTGAGCCCGCCGGAGTTTCATATGGCTACACCTTC. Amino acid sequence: CSVEPAGVSYGYTF.

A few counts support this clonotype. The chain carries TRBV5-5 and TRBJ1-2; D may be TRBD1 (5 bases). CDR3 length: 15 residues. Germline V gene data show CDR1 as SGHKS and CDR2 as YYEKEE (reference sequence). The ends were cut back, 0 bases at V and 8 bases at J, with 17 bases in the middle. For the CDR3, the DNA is TGTGCCAGCAGCTTGGTGGGAGGGGAGACAAGAGGCTACACCTTC. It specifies CASSLVGGETRGYTF. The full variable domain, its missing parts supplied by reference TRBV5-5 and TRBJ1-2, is DAGVTQSPTHLIKTRGQQVTLRCSPISGHKSVSWYQQVLGQGPQFIFQYYEKEERGRGNFPDRFSARQFPNYSSELNVNALLLGDSALYLCASSLVGGETRGYTFGSGTRLTVV.

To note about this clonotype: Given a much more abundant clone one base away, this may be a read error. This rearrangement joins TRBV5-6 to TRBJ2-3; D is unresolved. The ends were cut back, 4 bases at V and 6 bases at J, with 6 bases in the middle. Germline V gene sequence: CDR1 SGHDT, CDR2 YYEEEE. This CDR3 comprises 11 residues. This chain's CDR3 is CASSKMDTQYF. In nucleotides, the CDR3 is TGTGCCAGCAGCAAAATGGATACGCAGTATTTT. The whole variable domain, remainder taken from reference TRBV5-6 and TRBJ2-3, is DAGVTQSPTHLIKTRGQQVTLRCSPKSGHDTVSWYQQALGQGPQFIFQYYEEEERQRGNFPDRFSGHQFPNYSSELNVNALLLGDSALYLCASSKMDTQYFGPGTRLTVL.

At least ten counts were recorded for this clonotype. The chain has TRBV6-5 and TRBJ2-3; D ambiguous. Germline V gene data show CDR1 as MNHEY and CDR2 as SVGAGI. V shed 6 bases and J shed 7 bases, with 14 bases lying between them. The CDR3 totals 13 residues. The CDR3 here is CASSRSQRHTQYF. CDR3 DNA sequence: TGTGCCAGCAGCCGCTCCCAGAGACATACGCAGTATTTT.

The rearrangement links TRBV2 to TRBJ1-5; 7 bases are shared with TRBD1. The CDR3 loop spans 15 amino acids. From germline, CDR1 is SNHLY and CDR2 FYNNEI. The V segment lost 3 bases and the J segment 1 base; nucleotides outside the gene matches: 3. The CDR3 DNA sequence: TGTGCCAGCAGTGAGCAGGGGGTCAGCAATCAGCCCCAGCATTTT. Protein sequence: CASSEQGVSNQPQHF.

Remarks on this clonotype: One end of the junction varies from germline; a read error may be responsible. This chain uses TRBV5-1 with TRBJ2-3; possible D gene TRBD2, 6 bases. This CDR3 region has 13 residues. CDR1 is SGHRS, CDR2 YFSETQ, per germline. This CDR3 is CASSLAGGDMQYF. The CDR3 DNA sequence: TGCGCCAGCAGCTTGGCCGGGGGAGATATGCAGTATTTT.

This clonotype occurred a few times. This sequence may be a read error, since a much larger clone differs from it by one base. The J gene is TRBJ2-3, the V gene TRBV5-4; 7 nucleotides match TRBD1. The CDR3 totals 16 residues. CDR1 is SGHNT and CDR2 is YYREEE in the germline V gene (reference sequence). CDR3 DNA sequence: TGTGCCAGCGGCTTGGGGATACAGGGGCTCACAGATACGCAGTATTTT. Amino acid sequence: CASGLGIQGLTDTQYF.

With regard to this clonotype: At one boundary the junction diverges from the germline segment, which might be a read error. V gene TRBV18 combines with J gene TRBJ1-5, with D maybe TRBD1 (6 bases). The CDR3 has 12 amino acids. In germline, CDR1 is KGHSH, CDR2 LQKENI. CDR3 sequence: CVSSTGNQPQHF. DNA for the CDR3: TGTGTCAGCTCCACAGGGAATCAGCCCCAGCATTTT. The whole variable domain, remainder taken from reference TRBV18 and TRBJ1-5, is NAGVMQNPRHLVRRRGQEARLRCSPMKGHSHVYWYRQLPEEGLKFMVYLQKENIIDESGMPKERFSAEFPKEGPSILRIQQVVRGDSAAYFCVSSTGNQPQHFGDGTRLSIL.

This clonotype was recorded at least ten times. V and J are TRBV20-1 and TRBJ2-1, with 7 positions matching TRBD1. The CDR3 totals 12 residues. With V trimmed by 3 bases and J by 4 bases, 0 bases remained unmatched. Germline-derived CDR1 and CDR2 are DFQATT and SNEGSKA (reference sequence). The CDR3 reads CSASRGYNEQFF. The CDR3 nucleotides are TGCAGTGCTAGCAGGGGGTACAATGAGCAGTTCTTC.

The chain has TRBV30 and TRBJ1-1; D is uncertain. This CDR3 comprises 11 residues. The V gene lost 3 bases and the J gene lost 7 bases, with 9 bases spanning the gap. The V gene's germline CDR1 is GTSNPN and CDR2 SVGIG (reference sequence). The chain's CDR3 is CAWRLPVEAFF. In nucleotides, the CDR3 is TGTGCCTGGAGGCTGCCCGTTGAAGCTTTCTTT. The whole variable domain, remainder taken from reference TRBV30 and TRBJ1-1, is SQTIHQWPATLVQPVGSPLSLECTVEGTSNPNLYWYRQAAGRGLQLLFYSVGIGQISSEVPQNLSASRPQDRQFILSSKKLLLSDSGFYLCAWRLPVEAFFGQGTRLTVV.

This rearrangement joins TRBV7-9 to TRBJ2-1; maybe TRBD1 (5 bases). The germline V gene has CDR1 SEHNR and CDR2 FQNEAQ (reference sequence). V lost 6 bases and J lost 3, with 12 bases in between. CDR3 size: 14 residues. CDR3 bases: TGTGCCAGCAGATTTACAGGCGACTACAATGAGCAGTTCTTC. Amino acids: CASRFTGDYNEQFF.

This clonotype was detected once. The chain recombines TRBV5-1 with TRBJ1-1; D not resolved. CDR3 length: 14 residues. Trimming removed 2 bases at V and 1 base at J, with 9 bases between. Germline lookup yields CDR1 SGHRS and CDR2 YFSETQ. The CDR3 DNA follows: TGCGCCAGCAGCTTTGGGCCCCCGAACACTGAAGCTTTCTTT. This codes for CASSFGPPNTEAFF.

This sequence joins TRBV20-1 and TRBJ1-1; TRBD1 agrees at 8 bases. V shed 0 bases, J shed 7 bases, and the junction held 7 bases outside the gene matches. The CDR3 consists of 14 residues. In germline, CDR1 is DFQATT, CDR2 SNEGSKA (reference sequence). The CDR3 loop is CSARDRTGYGEAFF. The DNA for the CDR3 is TGCAGTGCTAGAGACCGGACAGGGTATGGTGAAGCTTTCTTT.

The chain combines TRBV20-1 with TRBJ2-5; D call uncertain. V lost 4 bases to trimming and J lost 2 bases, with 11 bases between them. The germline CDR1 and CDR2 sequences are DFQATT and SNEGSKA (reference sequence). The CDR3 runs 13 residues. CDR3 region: CSATRTLQETQYF. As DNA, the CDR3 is TGCAGTGCTACTCGGACCCTTCAAGAGACCCAGTACTTC.

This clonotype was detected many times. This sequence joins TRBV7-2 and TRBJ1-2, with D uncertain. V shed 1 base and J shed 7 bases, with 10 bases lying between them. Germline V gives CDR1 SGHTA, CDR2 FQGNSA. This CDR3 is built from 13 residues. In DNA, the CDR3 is TGTGCCAGCAGCTTAGAAGGGCTGGGTGGCTACACCTTC. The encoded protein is CASSLEGLGGYTF. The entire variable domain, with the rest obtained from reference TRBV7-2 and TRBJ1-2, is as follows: GAGVSQSPSNKVTEKGKDVELRCDPISGHTALYWYRQSLGQGLEFLIYFQGNSAPDKSGLPSDRFSAERTGGSVSTLTIQRTQQEDSAVYLCASSLEGLGGYTFGSGTRLTVV.

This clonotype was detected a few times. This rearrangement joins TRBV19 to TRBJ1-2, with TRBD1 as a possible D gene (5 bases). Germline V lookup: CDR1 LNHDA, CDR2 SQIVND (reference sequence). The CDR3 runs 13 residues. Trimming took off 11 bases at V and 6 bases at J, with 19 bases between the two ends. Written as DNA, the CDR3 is TGTGCCTCCCAAATCATGGGACGCGATGGCTACACCTTC. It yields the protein CASQIMGRDGYTF.

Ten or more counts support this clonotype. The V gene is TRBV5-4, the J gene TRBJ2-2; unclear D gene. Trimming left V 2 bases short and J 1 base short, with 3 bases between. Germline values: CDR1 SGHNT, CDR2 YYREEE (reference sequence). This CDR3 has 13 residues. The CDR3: CASSFQNTGELFF. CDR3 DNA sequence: TGTGCCAGCAGCTTTCAGAACACCGGGGAGCTGTTTTTT.

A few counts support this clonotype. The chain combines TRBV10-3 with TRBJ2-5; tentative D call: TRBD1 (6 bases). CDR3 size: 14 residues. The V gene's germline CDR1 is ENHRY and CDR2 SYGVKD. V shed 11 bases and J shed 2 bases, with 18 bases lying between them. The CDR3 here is CAAGPGQGQETQYF. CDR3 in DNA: TGTGCCGCTGGGCCGGGACAAGGACAAGAGACCCAGTACTTC.

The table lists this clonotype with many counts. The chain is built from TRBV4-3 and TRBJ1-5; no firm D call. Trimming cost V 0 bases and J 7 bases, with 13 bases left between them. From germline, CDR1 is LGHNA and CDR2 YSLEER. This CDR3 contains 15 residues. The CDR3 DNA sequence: TGCGCCAGCAGCCAAGATAGGGTTACGACCCAGCCCCAGCATTTT. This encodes CASSQDRVTTQPQHF.

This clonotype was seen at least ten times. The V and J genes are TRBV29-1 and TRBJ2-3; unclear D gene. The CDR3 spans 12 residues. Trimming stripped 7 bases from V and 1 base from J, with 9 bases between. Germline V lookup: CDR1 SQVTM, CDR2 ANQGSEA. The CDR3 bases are TGCAGCGACCGGACGGGCACAGATACGCAGTATTTT. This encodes CSDRTGTDTQYF.

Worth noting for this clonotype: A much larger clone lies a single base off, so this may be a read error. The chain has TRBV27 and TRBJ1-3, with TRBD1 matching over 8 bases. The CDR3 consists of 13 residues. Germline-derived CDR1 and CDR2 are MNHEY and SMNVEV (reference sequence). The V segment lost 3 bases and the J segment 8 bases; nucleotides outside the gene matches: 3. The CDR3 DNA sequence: TGTGCCAGCAGTTTCGACAGGGGCGACACCATATATTTT. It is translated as CASSFDRGDTIYF.

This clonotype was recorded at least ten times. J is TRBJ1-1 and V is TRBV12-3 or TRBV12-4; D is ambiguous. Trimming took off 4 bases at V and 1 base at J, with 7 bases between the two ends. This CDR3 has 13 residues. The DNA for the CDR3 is TGTGCCAGCAGTTGGCAGCGGAACACTGAAGCTTTCTTT. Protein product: CASSWQRNTEAFF.

CDR3: CASSYVGGDTEAFF. In nucleotides, the CDR3 is TGTGCCAGCAGTTATGTGGGCGGCGACACTGAAGCTTTCTTT. The rearrangement uses TRBV6-2 or TRBV6-3 and TRBJ1-1; D remains ambiguous. Germline V gene sequence: CDR1 MNHEY, CDR2 SVGEGT. V lost 3 bases and J lost 3, with 11 bases in between. This CDR3 is built from 14 residues.

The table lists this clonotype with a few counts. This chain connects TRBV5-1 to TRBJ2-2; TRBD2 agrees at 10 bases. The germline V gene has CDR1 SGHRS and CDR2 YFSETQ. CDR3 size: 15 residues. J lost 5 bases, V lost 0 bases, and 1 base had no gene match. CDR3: CASSLEGLATGELFF. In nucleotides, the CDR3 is TGCGCCAGCAGCTTGGAGGGACTAGCGACCGGGGAGCTGTTTTTT.

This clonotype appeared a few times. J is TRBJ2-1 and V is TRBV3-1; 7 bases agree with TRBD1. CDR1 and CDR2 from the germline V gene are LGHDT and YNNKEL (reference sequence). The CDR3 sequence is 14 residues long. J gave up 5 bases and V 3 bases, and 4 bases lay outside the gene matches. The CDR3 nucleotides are TGTGCCAGCAGCCAGGGCCAGGGGGACAATGAGCAGTTCTTC. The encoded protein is CASSQGQGDNEQFF.

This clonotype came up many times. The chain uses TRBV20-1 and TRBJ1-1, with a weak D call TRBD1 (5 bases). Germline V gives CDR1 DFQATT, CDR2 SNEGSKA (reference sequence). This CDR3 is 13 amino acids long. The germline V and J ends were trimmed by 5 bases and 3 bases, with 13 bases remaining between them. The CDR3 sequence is CSARGEGDTEAFF. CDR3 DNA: TGCAGTGCTCGGGGCGAGGGTGACACTGAAGCTTTCTTT.

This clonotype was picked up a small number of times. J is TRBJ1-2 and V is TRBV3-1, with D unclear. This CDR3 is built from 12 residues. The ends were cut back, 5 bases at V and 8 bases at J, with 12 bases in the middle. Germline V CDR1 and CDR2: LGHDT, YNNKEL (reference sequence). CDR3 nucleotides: TGTGCCAGCAGCAATCAAGGCCGGGGCTACACCTTC. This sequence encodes CASSNQGRGYTF.

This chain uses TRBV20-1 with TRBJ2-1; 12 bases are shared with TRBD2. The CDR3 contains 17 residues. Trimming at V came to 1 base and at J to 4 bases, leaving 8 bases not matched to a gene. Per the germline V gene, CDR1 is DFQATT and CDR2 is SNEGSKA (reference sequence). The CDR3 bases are TGCAGTGCTAGAGGTAACACAGGGACTAGCGGGTACAATGAGCAGTTCTTC. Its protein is CSARGNTGTSGYNEQFF.

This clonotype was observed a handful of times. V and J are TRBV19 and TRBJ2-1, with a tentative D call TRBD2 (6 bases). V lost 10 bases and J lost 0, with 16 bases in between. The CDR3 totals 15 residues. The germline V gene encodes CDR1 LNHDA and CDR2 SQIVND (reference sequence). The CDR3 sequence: CATTGGVGSYNEQFF. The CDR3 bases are TGTGCCACCACAGGCGGGGTAGGCTCCTACAATGAGCAGTTCTTC.

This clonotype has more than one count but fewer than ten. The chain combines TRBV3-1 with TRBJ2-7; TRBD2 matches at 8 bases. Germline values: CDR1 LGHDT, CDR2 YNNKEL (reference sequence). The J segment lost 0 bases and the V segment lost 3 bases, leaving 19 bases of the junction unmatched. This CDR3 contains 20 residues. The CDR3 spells CASSQQGTSSRQVGSYEQYF. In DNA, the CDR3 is TGTGCCAGCAGCCAGCAGGGGACTAGTTCTCGCCAGGTCGGCTCCTACGAGCAGTACTTC.

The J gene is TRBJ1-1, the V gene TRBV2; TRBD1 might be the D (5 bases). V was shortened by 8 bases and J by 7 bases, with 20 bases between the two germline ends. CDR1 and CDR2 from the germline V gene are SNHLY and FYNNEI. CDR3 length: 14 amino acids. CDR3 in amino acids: CASLNPLVRVEAFF. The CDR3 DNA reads TGTGCCAGCCTAAATCCCCTGGTCAGGGTTGAAGCTTTCTTT.

For the CDR3, the DNA is TGCAGCTTTGGCCGCCTGGGCACTGAAGCTTTCTTT. As protein: CSFGRLGTEAFF. The J gene is TRBJ1-1, the V gene TRBV29-1, with no clear D. CDR1 SQVTM and CDR2 ANQGSEA come from the germline V gene. V dropped 8 bases and J dropped 4 bases, with 14 bases sitting between them. The CDR3 has 12 amino acids. The full variable domain, with the rest looked up from reference TRBV29-1 and TRBJ1-1, is SAVISQKPSRDICQRGTSLTIQCQVDSQVTMMFWYRQQPGQSLTLIATANQGSEATYESGFVIDKFPISRPNLTFSTLTVSNMSPEDSSIYLCSFGRLGTEAFFGQGTRLTVV.